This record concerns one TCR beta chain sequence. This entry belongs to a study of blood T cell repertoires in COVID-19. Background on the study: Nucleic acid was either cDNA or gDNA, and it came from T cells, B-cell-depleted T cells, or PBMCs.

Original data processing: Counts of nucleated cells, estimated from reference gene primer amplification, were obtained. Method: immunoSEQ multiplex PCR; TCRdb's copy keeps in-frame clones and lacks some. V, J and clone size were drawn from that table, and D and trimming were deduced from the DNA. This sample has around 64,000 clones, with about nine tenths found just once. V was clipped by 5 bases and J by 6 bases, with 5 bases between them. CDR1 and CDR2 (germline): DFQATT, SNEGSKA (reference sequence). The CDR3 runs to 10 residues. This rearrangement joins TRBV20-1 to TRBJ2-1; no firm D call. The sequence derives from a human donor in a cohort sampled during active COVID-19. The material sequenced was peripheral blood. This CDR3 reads CSALANEQFF. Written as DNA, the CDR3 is TGCAGTGCTCTGGCCAATGAGCAGTTCTTC.